These 5 T cell receptor beta chains originate from one sample sequenced in a study of control samples from healthy donors and cancer patients. Sequencing was performed with immunoSEQ multiplex PCR; in TCRdb, only in-frame clones are kept and a portion is missing. The top ten clones hold under 15% of a sample with 90,000 or so clones, less than 90% of them seen once. The sample taken for sequencing was blood. The receptor source for this set is a woman aged 70-85 years in good health.

The V call is TRBV6-1, the J call TRBJ1-1; D is perhaps TRBD1 (6 bases). This CDR3 spans 15 amino acids. The V end lost 0 bases, the J end lost 5 bases, and 13 bases lay between the germline ends. Germline lookup yields CDR1 MNHNS and CDR2 SASEGT. The CDR3 DNA sequence: TGTGCCAGCAGTGAAGCTAACAGGGCAGTTACTGAAGCTTTCTTT. Translation: CASSEANRAVTEAFF.

Points on this clone: Distinct nucleotide sequences in the sample also encode this CDR3. The rearrangement uses TRBV5-1 and TRBJ1-2, with 8 bases fitting TRBD1. Germline loops: CDR1 SGHRS, CDR2 YFSETQ. The junction had 3 bases not matched to a gene; V was cut back by 3 bases and J by 2 bases. The CDR3 is 14 residues long. CDR3 loop: CASSSGQANYGYTF. Written as DNA, the CDR3 is TGCGCCAGCAGCTCGGGACAGGCAAACTATGGCTACACCTTC.

V usage is TRBV6-6 and J usage is TRBJ1-4; 7 bases fit TRBD1. Germline lookup yields CDR1 MNHNY and CDR2 SVGAGI (reference sequence). The CDR3 runs to 14 residues. The V segment lost 6 bases and the J segment 5 bases; nucleotides outside the gene matches: 6. The CDR3 region is CASRLRDRNEKLFF. CDR3 nucleotides: TGTGCCAGCAGACTCCGGGACAGAAATGAAAAACTGTTTTTT.

V usage is TRBV2 and J usage is TRBJ1-2; D may be TRBD1 (5 bases). The germline V gene encodes CDR1 SNHLY and CDR2 FYNNEI. CDR3 size: 14 residues. Deletions cut 6 bases from V and 6 bases from J, with 17 bases between. The CDR3 nucleotides are TGTGCCAGCAGCTACCTGGAGGGGAGGGATGGCTACACCTTC. It encodes CASSYLEGRDGYTF.

The genes are TRBV28 and TRBJ1-5, with TRBD1 as a possible D gene (5 bases). CDR3 length: 14 amino acids. V was pared by 7 bases and J by 3 bases, with 13 bases between. The germline CDR1 and CDR2 sequences are MDHEN and SYDVKM. In DNA, the CDR3 is TGTGCCAGCACTTCCGGGACCATCAATCAGCCCCAGCATTTT. Its protein is CASTSGTINQPQHF.